This T cell receptor (beta chain) was found in a study of regulatory T cells in long-lasting Graves disease. Study summary: Under 3 months of antithyroid drugs had been taken by newly diagnosed Graves' patients.

The J segment lost 6 bases and the V segment lost 8 bases, leaving 5 bases of the junction unmatched. Germline loops: CDR1 SNHLY, CDR2 FYNNEI. This CDR3 is built from 12 residues. iRepertoire HTBI primers and Arm-PCR of CDR3 regions built TCR beta libraries. From the multiplex PCR reads, TCRdb called clonotypes with MiXCR, one entry per CDR3 protein. The table has about 360,000 distinct CDR3 sequences, roughly 15% seen once. The time point here: newly diagnosed GD, antithyroid drugs for less than 3 months. Extracted PBMC RNA gave rise to the TCR library. This clonotype was recorded at least ten times. This sample also appeared in a second study, on T cells in Graves' hyperthyroidism and ophthalmopathy. That investigation notes: Each patient was aged 18 to 65 and had newly diagnosed hyperthyroidism of under 2 months' duration. Uncontrolled infection, other autoimmune disease, pregnancy or lactation excluded patients. Model-based prediction identified ophthalmopathy a median 6.5 months prior to its onset.

This chain uses TRBV2 with TRBJ2-7; 9 positions agree with TRBD1. The sequencing here drew on peripheral blood mononuclear cells (PBMCs), taken at new diagnosis, from a patient treated with antithyroid drugs. The TCR sequence derives from a woman younger than 30 with Graves disease. The CDR3 reads CASGQGSGEQYF. CDR3 bases: TGTGCCAGCGGACAGGGGTCAGGCGAGCAGTACTTC.